This entry lists 2 T cell receptor beta chains sequenced from one sample in a study of CD8 T cells in Susac syndrome. Random hexamers were used to reverse transcribe about 0.5 to 1 ug of RNA. Each CDR3 protein gets one entry after TCRdb re-called the immunoSEQ multiplex PCR reads with MiXCR. The sample consists of 300,000 or so distinct CDR3 sequences, about 92% of them appearing once. Sample: CD4+ T cells from PBMCs. The receptors here all came from a human donor with multiple sclerosis.

The chain employs TRBV4-2 and TRBJ2-1; the match to TRBD2 covers 7 bases. Per germline, CDR1 LGHNA and CDR2 YNFKEQ. V dropped 0 bases and J dropped 4; count of bases not matched to a gene: 12. The CDR3 loop spans 18 amino acids. Here the CDR3 DNA reads TGTGCCAGCAGCCAAGATTATCGCGGGAGAGGGCCTTACAATGAGCAGTTCTTC. Translating gives CASSQDYRGRGPYNEQFF.

DNA for the CDR3: TGCAGTGCCGATGACGACAAAACCTACGAGCAGTACTTC. This encodes CSADDDKTYEQYF. The chain joins TRBV20-1 to TRBJ2-7, with D hard to call. The CDR3 is 13 residues long. Germline V lookup: CDR1 DFQATT, CDR2 SNEGSKA (reference sequence). Trimming removed 6 bases at V and 2 bases at J, with 14 bases between.